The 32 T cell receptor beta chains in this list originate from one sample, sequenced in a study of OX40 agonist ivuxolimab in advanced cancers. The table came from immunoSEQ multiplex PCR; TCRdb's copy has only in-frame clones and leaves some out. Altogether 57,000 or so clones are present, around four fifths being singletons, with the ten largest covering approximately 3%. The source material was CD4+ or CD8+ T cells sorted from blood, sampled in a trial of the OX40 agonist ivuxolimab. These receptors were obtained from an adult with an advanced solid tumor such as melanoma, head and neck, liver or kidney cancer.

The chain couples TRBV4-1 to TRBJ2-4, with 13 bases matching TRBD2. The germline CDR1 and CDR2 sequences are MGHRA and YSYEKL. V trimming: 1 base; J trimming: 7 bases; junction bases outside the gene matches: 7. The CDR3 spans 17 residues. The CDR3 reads CASSQGTSGSGFNIQYF. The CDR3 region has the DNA TGCGCCAGCAGCCAAGGGACTAGCGGGAGTGGATTCAACATTCAGTACTTC.

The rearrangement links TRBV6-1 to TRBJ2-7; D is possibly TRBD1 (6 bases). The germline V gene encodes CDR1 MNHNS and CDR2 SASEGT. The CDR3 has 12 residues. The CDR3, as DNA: TGTGCAGCAGGCCAGGGGAATCTCGAGCAGTACTTC. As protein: CAAGQGNLEQYF.

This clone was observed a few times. CDR3 protein: CASSTDRSSYNSPLHF. CDR3 in DNA: TGTGCCAGTAGTACCGACCGGAGCTCCTATAATTCACCCCTCCACTTT. This chain joins TRBV19 and TRBJ1-6, with D unresolved. CDR1 LNHDA and CDR2 SQIVND come from the germline V gene (reference sequence). Between the trimmed V and J ends, which lost 4 bases and 0 bases, there was a span of 10 bases. The CDR3 is made up of 16 amino acids.

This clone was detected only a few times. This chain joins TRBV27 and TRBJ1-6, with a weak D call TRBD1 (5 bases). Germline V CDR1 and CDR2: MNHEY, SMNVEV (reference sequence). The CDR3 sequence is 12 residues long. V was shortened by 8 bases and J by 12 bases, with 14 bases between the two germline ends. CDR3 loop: CASGQWRGPLHF. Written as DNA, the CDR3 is TGTGCCAGCGGACAATGGAGGGGACCCCTCCACTTT.

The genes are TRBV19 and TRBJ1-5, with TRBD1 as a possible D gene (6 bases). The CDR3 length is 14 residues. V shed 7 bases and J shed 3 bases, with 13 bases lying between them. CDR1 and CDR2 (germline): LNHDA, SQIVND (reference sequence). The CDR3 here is CASMGGRTNQPQHF. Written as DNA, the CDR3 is TGTGCCAGTATGGGGGGCAGGACCAATCAGCCCCAGCATTTT.

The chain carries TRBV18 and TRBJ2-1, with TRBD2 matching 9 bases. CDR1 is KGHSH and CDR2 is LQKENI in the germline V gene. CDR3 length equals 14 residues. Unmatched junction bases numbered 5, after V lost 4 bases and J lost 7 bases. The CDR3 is CASSLGSGSNEQFF. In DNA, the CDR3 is TGTGCCAGCTCACTTGGTAGCGGGAGTAATGAGCAGTTCTTC.

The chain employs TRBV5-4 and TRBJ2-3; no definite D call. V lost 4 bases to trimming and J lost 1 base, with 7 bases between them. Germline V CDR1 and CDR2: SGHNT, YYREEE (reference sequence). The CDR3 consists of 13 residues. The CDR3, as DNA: TGTGCCAGCAGCGGGTACGGCACAGATACGCAGTATTTT. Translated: CASSGYGTDTQYF.

CDR3 in DNA: TGTGCCAGCAGCTTACAAAATAGGACGGAACTAGCCAAAAACATTCAGTACTTC. Its translation is CASSLQNRTELAKNIQYF. V and J are TRBV5-4 and TRBJ2-4; D uncertain. The germline V gene encodes CDR1 SGHNT and CDR2 YYREEE (reference sequence). With 2 bases removed from V and 0 bases from J, the gap between germline ends came to 18 bases. There are 18 residues in the CDR3.

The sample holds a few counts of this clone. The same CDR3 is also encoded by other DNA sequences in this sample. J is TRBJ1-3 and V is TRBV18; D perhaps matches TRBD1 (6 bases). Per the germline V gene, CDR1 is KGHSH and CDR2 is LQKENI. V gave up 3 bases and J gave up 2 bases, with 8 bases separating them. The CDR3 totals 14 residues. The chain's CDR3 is CASSPAGAGNTIYF. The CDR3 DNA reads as TGTGCCAGCTCACCTGCAGGGGCTGGAAACACCATATATTTT.

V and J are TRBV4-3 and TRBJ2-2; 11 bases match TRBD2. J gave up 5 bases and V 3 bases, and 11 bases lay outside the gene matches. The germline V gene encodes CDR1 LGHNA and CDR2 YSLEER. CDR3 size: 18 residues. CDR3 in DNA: TGCGCCAGCAGCCATACACTAGCGGGGGTTGGAGTAACCGGGGAGCTGTTTTTT. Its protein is CASSHTLAGVGVTGELFF.

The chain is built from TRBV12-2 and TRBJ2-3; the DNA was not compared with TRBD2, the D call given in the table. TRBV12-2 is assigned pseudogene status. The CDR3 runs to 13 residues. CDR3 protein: CARRRISTDTQYF. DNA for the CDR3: TGTGCTCGTCGGCGGATTAGCACAGATACGCAGTATTTT.

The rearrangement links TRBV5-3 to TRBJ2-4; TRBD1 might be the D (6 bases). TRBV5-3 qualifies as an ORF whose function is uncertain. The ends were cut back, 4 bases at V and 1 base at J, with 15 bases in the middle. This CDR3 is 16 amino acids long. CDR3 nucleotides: TGTGCCAGAAGCAAGTGGCCAGGGGCTGCCAAAAACATTCAGTACTTC. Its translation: CARSKWPGAAKNIQYF.

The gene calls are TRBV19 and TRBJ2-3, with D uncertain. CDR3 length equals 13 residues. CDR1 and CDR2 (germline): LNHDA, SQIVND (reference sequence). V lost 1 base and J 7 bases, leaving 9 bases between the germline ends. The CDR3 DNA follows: TGTGCCAGTAGTATAGCCCCAAGTAATACGCAGTATTTT. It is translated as CASSIAPSNTQYF.

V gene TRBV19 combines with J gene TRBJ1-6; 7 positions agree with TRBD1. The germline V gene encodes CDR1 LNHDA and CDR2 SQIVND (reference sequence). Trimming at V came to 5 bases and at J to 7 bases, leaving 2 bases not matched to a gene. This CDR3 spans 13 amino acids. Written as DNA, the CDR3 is TGTGCCAGTAGTGACAGGGAGAATTCACCCCTCCACTTT. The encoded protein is CASSDRENSPLHF. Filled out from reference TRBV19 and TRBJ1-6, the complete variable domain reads DGGITQSPKYLFRKEGQNVTLSCEQNLNHDAMYWYRQDPGQGLRLIYYSQIVNDFQKGDIAEGYSVSREKKESFPLTVTSAQKNPTAFYLCASSDRENSPLHFGNGTRLTVT.

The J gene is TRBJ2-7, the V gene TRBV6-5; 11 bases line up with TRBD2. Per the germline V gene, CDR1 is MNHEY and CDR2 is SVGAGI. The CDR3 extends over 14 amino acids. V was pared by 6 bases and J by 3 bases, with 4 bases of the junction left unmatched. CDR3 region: CASSRTSGSYEQYF. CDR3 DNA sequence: TGTGCCAGCAGCCGAACTAGCGGGAGCTACGAGCAGTACTTC.

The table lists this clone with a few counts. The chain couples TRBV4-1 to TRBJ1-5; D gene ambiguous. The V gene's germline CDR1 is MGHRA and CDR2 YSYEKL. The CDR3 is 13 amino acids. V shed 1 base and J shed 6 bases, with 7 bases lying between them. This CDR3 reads CASSQVLGQPQHF. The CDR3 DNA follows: TGCGCCAGCAGCCAAGTTTTGGGTCAGCCCCAGCATTTT.

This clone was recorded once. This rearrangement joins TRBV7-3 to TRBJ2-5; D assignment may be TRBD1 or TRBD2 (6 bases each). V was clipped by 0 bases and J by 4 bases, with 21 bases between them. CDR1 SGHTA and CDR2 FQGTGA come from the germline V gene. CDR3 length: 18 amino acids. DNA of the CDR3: TGTGCCAGCAGCTTAACAGCGGGTCAGGGGTCTGAGTTAGAGACCCAGTACTTC. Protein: CASSLTAGQGSELETQYF.

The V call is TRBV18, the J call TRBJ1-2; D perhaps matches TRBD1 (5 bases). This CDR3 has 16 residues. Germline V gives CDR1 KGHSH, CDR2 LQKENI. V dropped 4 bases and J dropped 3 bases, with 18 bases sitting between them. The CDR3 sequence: CASSLNRDVGDYGYTF. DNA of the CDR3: TGTGCCAGCTCACTAAACCGGGACGTCGGGGACTATGGCTACACCTTC. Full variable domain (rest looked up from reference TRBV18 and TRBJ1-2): NAGVMQNPRHLVRRRGQEARLRCSPMKGHSHVYWYRQLPEEGLKFMVYLQKENIIDESGMPKERFSAEFPKEGPSILRIQQVVRGDSAAYFCASSLNRDVGDYGYTFGSGTRLTVV.

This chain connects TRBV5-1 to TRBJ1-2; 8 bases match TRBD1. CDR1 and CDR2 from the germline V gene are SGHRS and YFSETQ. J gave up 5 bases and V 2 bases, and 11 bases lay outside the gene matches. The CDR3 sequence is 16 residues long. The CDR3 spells CASSFGDRFRLYGYTF. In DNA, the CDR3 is TGCGCCAGCAGCTTCGGGGACAGGTTCAGGCTGTATGGCTACACCTTC.

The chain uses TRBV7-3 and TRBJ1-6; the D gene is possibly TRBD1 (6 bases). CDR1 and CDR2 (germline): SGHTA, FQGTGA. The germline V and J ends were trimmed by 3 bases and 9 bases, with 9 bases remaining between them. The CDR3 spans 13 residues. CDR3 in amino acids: CASSFGGPSPLHF. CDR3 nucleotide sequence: TGTGCCAGCAGCTTTGGGGGGCCTTCACCCCTCCACTTT.

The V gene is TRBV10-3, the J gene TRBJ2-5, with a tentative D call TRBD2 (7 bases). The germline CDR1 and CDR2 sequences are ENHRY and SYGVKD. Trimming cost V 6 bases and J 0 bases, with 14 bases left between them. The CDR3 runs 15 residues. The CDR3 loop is CAISPRGANQETQYF. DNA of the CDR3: TGTGCCATCAGCCCACGGGGGGCGAACCAAGAGACCCAGTACTTC.

The DNA for the CDR3 is TGTGCCAGTAGTACCGACTCGTCAGGGTACTATGGCTACACCTTC. It is translated as CASSTDSSGYYGYTF. The gene calls are TRBV19 and TRBJ1-2; tentatively, D is TRBD1 (5 bases). The CDR3 extends over 15 amino acids. Trimming stripped 4 bases from V and 3 bases from J, with 15 bases between. In germline, CDR1 is LNHDA, CDR2 SQIVND (reference sequence).

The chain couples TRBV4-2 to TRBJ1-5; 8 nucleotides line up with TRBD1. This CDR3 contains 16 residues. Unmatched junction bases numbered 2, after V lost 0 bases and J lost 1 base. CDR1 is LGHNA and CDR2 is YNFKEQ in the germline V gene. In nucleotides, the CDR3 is TGTGCCAGCAGCCAAGACAGGGGGCCAAGCAATCAGCCCCAGCATTTT. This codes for CASSQDRGPSNQPQHF.

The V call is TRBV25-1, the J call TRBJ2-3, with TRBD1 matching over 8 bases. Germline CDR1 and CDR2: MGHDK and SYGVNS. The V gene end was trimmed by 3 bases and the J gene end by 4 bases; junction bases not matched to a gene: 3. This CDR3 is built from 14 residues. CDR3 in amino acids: CASSEPGGADTQYF. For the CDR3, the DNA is TGTGCCAGCAGTGAGCCAGGGGGCGCAGATACGCAGTATTTT.

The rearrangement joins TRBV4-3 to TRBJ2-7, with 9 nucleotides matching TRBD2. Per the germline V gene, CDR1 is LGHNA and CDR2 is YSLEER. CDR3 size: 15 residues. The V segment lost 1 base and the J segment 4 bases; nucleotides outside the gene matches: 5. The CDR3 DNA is TGCGCCAGCAGCCAAGTGCGGGGGGGCGCGTACGAGCAGTACTTC. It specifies CASSQVRGGAYEQYF.

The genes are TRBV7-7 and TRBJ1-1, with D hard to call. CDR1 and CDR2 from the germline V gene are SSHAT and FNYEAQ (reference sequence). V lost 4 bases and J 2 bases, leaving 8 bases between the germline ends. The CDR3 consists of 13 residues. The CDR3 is CASSSDFNTEAFF. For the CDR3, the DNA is TGTGCCAGCAGCTCGGACTTTAACACTGAAGCTTTCTTT.

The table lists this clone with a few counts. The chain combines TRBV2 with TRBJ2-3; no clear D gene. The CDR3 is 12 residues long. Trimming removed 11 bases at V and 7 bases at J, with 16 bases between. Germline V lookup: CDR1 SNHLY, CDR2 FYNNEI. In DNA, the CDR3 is TGTGCCGCCAGCAATCAACAACATACGCAGTATTTT. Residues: CAASNQQHTQYF.

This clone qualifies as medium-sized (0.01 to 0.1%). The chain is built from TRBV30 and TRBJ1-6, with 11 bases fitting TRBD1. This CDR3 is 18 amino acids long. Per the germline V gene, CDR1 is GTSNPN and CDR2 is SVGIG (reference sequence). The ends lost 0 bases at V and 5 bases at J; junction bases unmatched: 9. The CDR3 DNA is TGTGCCTGGAGTGTAGGGACAGGGGGAGATACCCATAATTCACCCCTCCACTTT. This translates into CAWSVGTGGDTHNSPLHF.

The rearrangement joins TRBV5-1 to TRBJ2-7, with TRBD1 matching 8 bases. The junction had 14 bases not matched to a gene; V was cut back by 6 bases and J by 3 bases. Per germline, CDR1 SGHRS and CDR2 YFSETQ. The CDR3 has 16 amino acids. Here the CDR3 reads CASNLFPGTGIYEQYF. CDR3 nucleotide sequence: TGCGCCAGCAACCTCTTCCCCGGGACAGGCATCTACGAGCAGTACTTC.

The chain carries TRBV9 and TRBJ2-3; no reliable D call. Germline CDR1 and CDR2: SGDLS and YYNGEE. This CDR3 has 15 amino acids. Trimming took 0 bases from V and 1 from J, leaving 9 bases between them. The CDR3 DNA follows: TGTGCCAGCAGCGTAGGAGACGGGCGCACAGATACGCAGTATTTT. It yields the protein CASSVGDGRTDTQYF.

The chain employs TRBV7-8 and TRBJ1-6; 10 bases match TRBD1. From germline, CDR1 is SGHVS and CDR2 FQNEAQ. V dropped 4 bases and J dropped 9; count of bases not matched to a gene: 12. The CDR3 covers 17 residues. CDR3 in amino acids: CASSSQVPGTGVSPLHF. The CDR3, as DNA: TGTGCCAGCAGCTCGCAAGTACCCGGGACAGGGGTTTCACCCCTCCACTTT.

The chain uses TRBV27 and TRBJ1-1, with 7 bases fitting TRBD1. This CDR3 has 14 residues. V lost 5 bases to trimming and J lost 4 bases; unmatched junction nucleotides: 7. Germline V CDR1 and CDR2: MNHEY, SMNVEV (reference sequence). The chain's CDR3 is CASSRQGGGTEAFF. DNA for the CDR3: TGTGCCAGCAGTAGACAGGGTGGGGGCACTGAAGCTTTCTTT.